This T cell receptor (beta chain) appears in the sequencing data of a study of T cell changes during pregnancy in multiple sclerosis. TCRdb keeps only in-frame clones here, not all; method: immunoSEQ multiplex PCR. Of roughly 40,000 clones in the sample, more than 90% were seen once. The CDR3 runs to 16 residues. The V and J ends lost 0 bases and 10 bases respectively, with 16 bases between them. Germline values: CDR1 MGHRA, CDR2 YSYEKL. The TCR sequence derives from a female donor with multiple sclerosis, enrolled in a pregnancy study. The sample consisted of CD8+ T cells from peripheral blood mononuclear cells, taken in the first trimester of pregnancy. This rearrangement joins TRBV4-1 to TRBJ1-6, with a tentative D call TRBD1 (5 bases). In DNA form, the CDR3 reads TGCGCCAGCAGCCAAGAGCCAGGGCCTGGCGGATCACCCCTCCACTTT. This sequence encodes CASSQEPGPGGSPLHF.